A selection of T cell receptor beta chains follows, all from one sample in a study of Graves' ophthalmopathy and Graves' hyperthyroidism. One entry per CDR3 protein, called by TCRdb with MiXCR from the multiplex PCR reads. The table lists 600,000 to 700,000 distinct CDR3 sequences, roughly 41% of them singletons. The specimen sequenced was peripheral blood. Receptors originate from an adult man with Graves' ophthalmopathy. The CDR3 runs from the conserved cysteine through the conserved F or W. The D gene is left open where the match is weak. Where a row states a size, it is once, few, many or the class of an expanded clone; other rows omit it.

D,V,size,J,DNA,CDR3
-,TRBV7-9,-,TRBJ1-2,TGTGCCAGCAGCTTAGGGCAGGGCGCCGGGAACACCTTC,CASSLGQGAGNTF
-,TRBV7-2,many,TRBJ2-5,TGTGCCAGCAGTCCGCACAGGGAAGAGACCCAGTACTTC,CASSPHREETQYF
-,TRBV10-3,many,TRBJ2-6,TGTGCCATCAGGGCAGGGCTTGGGGCCAACGTCCTGACTTTC,CAIRAGLGANVLTF
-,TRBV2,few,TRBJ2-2,TGTGCCAGCAGCCAAGGTGGGACGAGGACCGGGGAGCTGTTTTTT,CASSQGGTRTGELFF
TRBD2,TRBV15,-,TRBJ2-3,TGTGCCACCAGCCAAGGGACTAGCGGCACAGATACGCAGTATTTT,CATSQGTSGTDTQYF
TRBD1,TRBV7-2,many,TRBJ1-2,TGTGCCAGCAGCGTGAGGGGGCGTGTCTATGGCTACACCTTC,CASSVRGRVYGYTF
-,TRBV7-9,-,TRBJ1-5,TGTGCCAGCGGCTTCGGAAGGGACCAGCCCCAGCATTTT,CASGFGRDQPQHF
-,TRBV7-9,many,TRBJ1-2,TGTGCCAGCAGCTTAGCGTCGTGGTATGGCTACACCTTC,CASSLASWYGYTF
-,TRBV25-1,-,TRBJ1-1,TGTGCTAGACAAGGCCTGAACACTGAAGCTTTCTTT,CARQGLNTEAFF
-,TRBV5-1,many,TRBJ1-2,TGCGCCAGCAGCCAAACCTCCGGGACAAGTTCACTTGGCTACACCTTC,CASSQTSGTSSLGYTF
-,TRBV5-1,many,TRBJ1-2,TGCGCCAGCAGCTTGGAAGGAGCCAAGGCCTATGGCTACACCTTC,CASSLEGAKAYGYTF
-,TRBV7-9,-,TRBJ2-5,TGTGCCAGCAGCCCCCGGGGGGCAGGGGAAGAGACCCAGTACTTC,CASSPRGAGEETQYF
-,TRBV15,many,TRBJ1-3,TGTGCCACCAGCAGGGATACAGGGCTAGCCGGAAACACCATATATTTT,CATSRDTGLAGNTIYF
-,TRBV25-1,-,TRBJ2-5,TGTGCCAGCAGCCCCGACAGAATAGCGGAGACCCAGTACTTC,CASSPDRIAETQYF
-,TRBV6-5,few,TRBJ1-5,TGTGCCAGCGGCCCCGATCGTAGGGGGAATCAGCCCCAGCATTTT,CASGPDRRGNQPQHF
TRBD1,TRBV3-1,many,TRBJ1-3,TGTGCCAGCAGCCAGCGGACAGGGGGAAACACCATATATTTT,CASSQRTGGNTIYF
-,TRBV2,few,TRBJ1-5,TGTGCCAGCAAGAAATCCTACATCCCAGTACAGGGCGACAATCAGCCCCAGCATTTT,CASKKSYIPVQGDNQPQHF
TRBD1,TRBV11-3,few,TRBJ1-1,TGTGCCAGCGCCTTAGCGGCAGGGGGCGTCACTGAAGCTTTCTTT,CASALAAGGVTEAFF